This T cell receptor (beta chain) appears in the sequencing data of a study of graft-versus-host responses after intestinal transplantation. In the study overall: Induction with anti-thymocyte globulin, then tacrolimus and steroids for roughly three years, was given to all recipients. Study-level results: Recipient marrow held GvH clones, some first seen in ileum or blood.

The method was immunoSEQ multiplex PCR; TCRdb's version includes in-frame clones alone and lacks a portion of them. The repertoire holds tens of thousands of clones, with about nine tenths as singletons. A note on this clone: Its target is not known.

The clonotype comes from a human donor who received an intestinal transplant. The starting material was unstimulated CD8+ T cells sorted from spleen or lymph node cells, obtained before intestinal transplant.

The CDR3 reads CASSSPGTGGYEQYF. The CDR3 DNA follows: TGTGCCAGCAGCTCCCCCGGGACAGGGGGCTACGAGCAGTACTTC. The rearrangement joins TRBV7-6 to TRBJ2-5; 11 positions match TRBD1. The better agreement between TRBJ2-7 and the DNA end casts doubt on the J call. This CDR3 spans 15 amino acids. Germline V gene lookup returns CDR1 SGHVS and CDR2 FNYEAQ.